These T cell receptor beta chains were read from a single sample in a study of Graves' ophthalmopathy and Graves' hyperthyroidism. In TCRdb, the multiplex PCR reads were re-called with MiXCR into one record per CDR3 protein. Here the sample spans approximately 330,000 distinct CDR3 sequences, roughly a sixth being singletons. Specimen: peripheral blood. The receptors here all came from an adult man with Graves' ophthalmopathy. Both conserved end residues are part of each CDR3. Fields, in order: D gene, clone size, V gene, J gene, CDR3 protein, CDR3 DNA. D genes are given only for firm matches. For some rows the clone size is stated as once, few or many, or as a class when expanded; others skip it.

TRBD1,many,TRBV7-3,TRBJ1-5,CAILGTGDQPQHF,TGTGCCATTCTCGGGACAGGAGATCAGCCCCAGCATTTT
-,-,TRBV15,TRBJ1-2,CATSSDGAYGYTF,TGTGCCACCAGCAGTGACGGGGCCTATGGCTACACCTTC
-,many,TRBV19,TRBJ1-2,CASAGTQYYYGYTF,TGTGCCAGTGCCGGGACACAATATTACTATGGCTACACCTTC
-,many,TRBV12-3/TRBV12-4,TRBJ1-1,CASSSRLGNTEAFF,TGTGCCAGCAGTTCCCGGCTTGGTAACACTGAAGCTTTCTTT
-,many,TRBV7-9,TRBJ2-2,CASSGSSYTGELFF,TGTGCCAGCAGCGGTAGCTCTTACACCGGGGAGCTGTTTTTT
-,many,TRBV5-1,TRBJ2-7,CASRHRTDPSYEQYF,TGCGCCAGCAGACACCGGACAGATCCTTCCTACGAGCAGTACTTC
TRBD1,-,TRBV24-1,TRBJ1-2,CATSVPGTGGGGYTF,TGTGCCACCAGTGTGCCTGGGACAGGGGGCGGCGGCTACACCTTC
-,many,TRBV5-5,TRBJ2-7,CASSPASVNPYEQYF,TGTGCCAGCAGCCCGGCGTCAGTTAACCCCTACGAGCAGTACTTC
TRBD1,many,TRBV11-2,TRBJ1-2,CASSLDGSGGRGYTF,TGTGCCAGCAGCTTAGATGGGTCAGGGGGACGTGGCTACACCTTC
-,many,TRBV30,TRBJ2-7,CAWSSGGEQYF,TGTGCCTGGAGTAGCGGAGGAGAGCAGTACTTC
-,many,TRBV3-1,TRBJ2-7,CPFRDDYEQYF,TGCCCCTTTCGGGATGACTACGAGCAGTACTTC
TRBD2,many,TRBV9,TRBJ2-7,CARMSAGAYEQYF,TGTGCCAGGATGTCGGCGGGGGCCTACGAGCAGTACTTC
-,many,TRBV6-1,TRBJ2-6,CASSDYRVSGGANVLTF,TGTGCCAGCAGTGATTACCGGGTTTCGGGGGGGGCCAACGTCCTGACTTTC
-,few,TRBV27,TRBJ1-6,CASSLSADNSPLHF,TGTGCCAGCAGTTTATCAGCCGATAATTCACCCCTCCACTTT
-,many,TRBV12-3/TRBV12-4,TRBJ1-1,CASSLQQGVGAFF,TGTGCCAGCAGTCTCCAACAGGGAGTGGGAGCTTTCTTT
-,many,TRBV5-1,TRBJ2-2,CASQRYTGELFF,TGCGCCAGCCAGCGCTATACCGGGGAGCTGTTTTTT
-,many,TRBV6-5,TRBJ1-6,CASNQALGSPLHF,TGTGCCAGCAACCAAGCCCTGGGGTCACCCCTCCACTTT
TRBD1,-,TRBV12-3/TRBV12-4,TRBJ2-2,CASSFGQGGELFF,TGTGCCAGCAGTTTCGGACAGGGCGGGGAGCTGTTTTTT
-,medium-sized,TRBV7-2,TRBJ1-2,CASSIFLAASIDGYTF,TGTGCCAGCAGCATATTCCTGGCAGCCAGTATCGATGGCTACACCTTC
-,many,TRBV3-1,TRBJ1-1,CASTPTTALNTEAFF,TGTGCCAGCACCCCCACGACAGCCTTGAACACTGAAGCTTTCTTT
TRBD1,many,TRBV30,TRBJ1-1,CASNNRDRGNTEAFF,TGTGCCTCAAACAATCGCGACAGGGGGAACACTGAAGCTTTCTTT
-,many,TRBV20-1,TRBJ2-5,CSAGPKETQYF,TGCAGTGCGGGACCGAAGGAGACCCAGTACTTC
-,many,TRBV10-3,TRBJ2-7,CAISELKKDGEQYF,TGTGCCATCAGTGAGCTTAAAAAGGACGGCGAGCAGTACTTC
TRBD1,many,TRBV7-2,TRBJ1-1,CASSSLTGPTEAFF,TGTGCCAGCAGCTCCTTGACAGGGCCCACTGAAGCTTTCTTT
TRBD1,many,TRBV30,TRBJ1-5,CAWSAWTGINQPQHF,TGTGCCTGGAGTGCGTGGACAGGGATAAATCAGCCCCAGCATTTT
TRBD1,many,TRBV14,TRBJ1-1,CASSHRRQGATEAFF,TGTGCCAGCAGCCATAGACGGCAGGGGGCAACTGAAGCTTTCTTT
TRBD1,many,TRBV9,TRBJ2-2,CASSVASQGARELFF,TGTGCCAGCAGCGTAGCTTCACAGGGGGCGCGGGAGCTGTTTTTT
-,few,TRBV9,TRBJ2-5,CASSVGVGYEEETQYF,TGTGCCAGCAGCGTAGGAGTGGGGTACGAGGAAGAGACCCAGTACTTC
-,many,TRBV24-1,TRBJ1-5,CATSDPRYSNQPQHF,TGTGCCACCAGTGATCCGCGATATAGCAATCAGCCCCAGCATTTT
TRBD2,many,TRBV27,TRBJ2-7,CASSPPTAGVPDEQYF,TGTGCCAGCAGCCCACCAACAGCGGGAGTCCCGGACGAGCAGTACTTC
-,many,TRBV20-1,TRBJ1-1,CSAIDSRTNTEAFF,TGCAGTGCTATAGACAGCCGAACGAACACTGAAGCTTTCTTT
-,many,TRBV19,TRBJ1-5,CASRRSPSLNQPQHF,TGTGCCAGTCGCAGGAGCCCTTCTTTAAATCAGCCCCAGCATTTT
-,many,TRBV27,TRBJ2-7,CASSFVPGNYEQYF,TGTGCCAGCAGTTTCGTGCCGGGTAACTACGAGCAGTACTTC
TRBD2,many,TRBV7-9,TRBJ2-5,CASKRGGTETQYF,TGTGCCAGCAAGCGGGGGGGCACAGAGACCCAGTACTTC
TRBD1,many,TRBV6-1,TRBJ1-1,CASRGGTANTEAFF,TGTGCCAGCAGGGGGGGGACAGCGAACACTGAAGCTTTCTTT
-,many,TRBV27,TRBJ2-5,CASSFLDQETQYF,TGTGCCAGCAGTTTCCTAGACCAAGAGACCCAGTACTTC
-,many,TRBV5-8,TRBJ2-3,CASSPGLPTDTQYF,TGTGCCAGCAGCCCGGGTCTTCCCACAGATACGCAGTATTTT
-,-,TRBV12-3/TRBV12-4,TRBJ2-5,CASADTHMRETQYF,TGTGCCAGCGCGGACACTCACATGAGGGAGACCCAGTACTTC
-,many,TRBV6-1,TRBJ1-2,CASSKNRDNGYTF,TGTGCCAGCAGTAAAAACAGGGACAATGGCTACACCTTC
-,many,TRBV20-1,TRBJ2-5,CSARDYLGQQETQYF,TGCAGTGCTAGAGATTACCTGGGGCAGCAAGAGACCCAGTACTTC
-,many,TRBV10-3,TRBJ2-7,CAISEGVGDYEQYF,TGTGCCATCAGTGAGGGGGTGGGGGACTACGAGCAGTACTTC
-,many,TRBV28,TRBJ2-5,CASSQTGNQAQETQYF,TGTGCCAGCAGTCAAACAGGGAACCAAGCCCAAGAGACCCAGTACTTC
-,many,TRBV6-5,TRBJ2-7,CASSYMTRAGSYEQYF,TGTGCCAGCAGTTACATGACCAGGGCCGGCTCCTACGAGCAGTACTTC
-,many,TRBV12-3/TRBV12-4,TRBJ1-2,CASSQTDYGYTF,TGTGCCAGCAGCCAGACAGACTATGGCTACACCTTC
-,few,TRBV7-3,TRBJ2-2,CASSLNERAGTGELFF,TGTGCCAGCAGCTTAAATGAGCGGGCGGGAACCGGGGAGCTGTTTTTT
-,many,TRBV20-1,TRBJ1-5,CSASGQINQPQHF,TGCAGTGCTAGCGGGCAGATCAATCAGCCCCAGCATTTT
-,many,TRBV5-1,TRBJ2-7,CASSLGHLSYEQYF,TGCGCCAGCAGCTTGGGACACCTGTCCTACGAGCAGTACTTC
-,many,TRBV6-5,TRBJ2-7,CASSLTNDEQYF,TGTGCCAGCAGCCTAACTAACGACGAGCAGTACTTC
TRBD1,-,TRBV28,TRBJ2-7,CASSQPQTGNYEQYF,TGTGCCAGCAGTCAACCCCAGACAGGGAACTACGAGCAGTACTTC
-,once,TRBV12-3/TRBV12-4,TRBJ1-1,CASTPAKKSNTEAFF,TGTGCCAGCACCCCCGCGAAAAAGTCGAACACTGAAGCTTTCTTT
-,many,TRBV19,TRBJ1-1,CASNDRTLNTEAFF,TGTGCCAGTAACGACAGGACCTTGAACACTGAAGCTTTCTTT
-,many,TRBV5-1,TRBJ2-6,CASSLDAVAGANVLTF,TGCGCCAGCAGCTTGGACGCGGTGGCTGGGGCCAACGTCCTGACTTTC
TRBD2,many,TRBV12-3/TRBV12-4,TRBJ2-7,CASSYSTSGDSYEQYF,TGTGCCAGCAGTTACTCGACTAGCGGGGACTCCTACGAGCAGTACTTC
-,many,TRBV6-2/TRBV6-3,TRBJ2-5,CASSGGQLSQYF,TGTGCCAGCAGTGGTGGACAGCTGAGCCAGTACTTC
-,many,TRBV9,TRBJ2-2,CASSVLQGGELFF,TGTGCCAGCAGCGTACTTCAGGGCGGGGAGCTGTTTTTT
-,many,TRBV7-2,TRBJ2-2,CASSLGRQGTGGELFF,TGTGCCAGCAGCTTAGGGCGGCAAGGGACCGGCGGGGAGCTGTTTTTT